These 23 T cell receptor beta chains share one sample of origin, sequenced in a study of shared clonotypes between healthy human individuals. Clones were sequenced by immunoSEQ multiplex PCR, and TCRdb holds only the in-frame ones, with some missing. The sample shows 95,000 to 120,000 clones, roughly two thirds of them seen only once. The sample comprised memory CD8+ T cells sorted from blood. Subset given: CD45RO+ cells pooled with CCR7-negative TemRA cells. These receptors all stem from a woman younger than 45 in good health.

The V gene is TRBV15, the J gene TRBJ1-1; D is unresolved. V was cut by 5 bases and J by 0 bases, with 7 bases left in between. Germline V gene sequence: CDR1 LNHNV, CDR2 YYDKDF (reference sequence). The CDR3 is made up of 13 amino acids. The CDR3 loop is CATSPAMNTEAFF. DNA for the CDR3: TGTGCCACCAGCCCCGCGATGAACACTGAAGCTTTCTTT.

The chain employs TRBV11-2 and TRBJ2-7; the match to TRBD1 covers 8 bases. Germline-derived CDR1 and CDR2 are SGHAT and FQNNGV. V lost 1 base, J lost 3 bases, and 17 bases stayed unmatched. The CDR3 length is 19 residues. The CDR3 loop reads CASSLGAGGRLLGNYEQYF. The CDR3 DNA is TGTGCCAGCAGCTTAGGGGCAGGGGGCAGACTCTTGGGGAACTACGAGCAGTACTTC.

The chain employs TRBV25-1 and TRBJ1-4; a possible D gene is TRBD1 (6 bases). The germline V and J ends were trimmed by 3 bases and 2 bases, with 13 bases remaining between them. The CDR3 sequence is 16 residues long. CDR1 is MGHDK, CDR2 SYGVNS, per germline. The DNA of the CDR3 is TGTGCCAGCAGTGAGGTCAGGGGTGTCACTAATGAAAAACTGTTTTTT. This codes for CASSEVRGVTNEKLFF. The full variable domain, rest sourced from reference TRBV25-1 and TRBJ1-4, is EADIYQTPRYLVIGTGKKITLECSQTMGHDKMYWYQQDPGMELHLIHYSYGVNSTEKGDLSSESTVSRIRTEHFPLTLESARPSHTSQYLCASSEVRGVTNEKLFFGSGTQLSVL.

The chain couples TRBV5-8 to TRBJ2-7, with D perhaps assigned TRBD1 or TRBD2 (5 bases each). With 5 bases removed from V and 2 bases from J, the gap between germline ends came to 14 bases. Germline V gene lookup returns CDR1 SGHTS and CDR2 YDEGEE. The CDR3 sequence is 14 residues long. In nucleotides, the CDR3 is TGTGCCAGCAGAGGGAGAAGGGGCGCCTACGAGCAGTACTTC. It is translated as CASRGRRGAYEQYF.

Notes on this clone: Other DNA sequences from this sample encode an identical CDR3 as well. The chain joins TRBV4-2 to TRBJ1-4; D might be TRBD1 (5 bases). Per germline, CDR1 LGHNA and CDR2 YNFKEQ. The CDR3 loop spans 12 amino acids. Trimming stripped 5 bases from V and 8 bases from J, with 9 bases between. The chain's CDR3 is CASSFRGEKLFF. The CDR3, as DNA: TGTGCCAGCAGCTTCCGGGGGGAAAAACTGTTTTTT.

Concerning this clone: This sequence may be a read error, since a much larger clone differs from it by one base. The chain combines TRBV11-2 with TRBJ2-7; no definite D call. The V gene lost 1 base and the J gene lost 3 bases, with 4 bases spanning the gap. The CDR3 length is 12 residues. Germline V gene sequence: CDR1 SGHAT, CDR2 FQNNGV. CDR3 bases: TGTGCCAGCAGCTTAGGGGTCTACGAGCAGTACTTC. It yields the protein CASSLGVYEQYF.

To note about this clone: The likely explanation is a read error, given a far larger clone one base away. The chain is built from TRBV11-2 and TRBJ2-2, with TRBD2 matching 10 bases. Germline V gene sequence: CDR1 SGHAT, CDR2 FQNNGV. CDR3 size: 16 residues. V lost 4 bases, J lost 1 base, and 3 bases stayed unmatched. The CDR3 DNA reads TGTGCCAGCAGCTCTAGCGGGAGACTGAACACCGGGGAGCTGTTTTTT. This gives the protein CASSSSGRLNTGELFF.

CDR3 DNA: TGTGCCATCAGTGGTATACTGAACACTGAAGCTTTCTTT. Its translation: CAISGILNTEAFF. The genes are TRBV10-3 and TRBJ1-1; unclear D gene. Germline V gives CDR1 ENHRY, CDR2 SYGVKD. The CDR3 length is 13 residues. Deletions cut 4 bases from V and 0 bases from J, with 6 bases between.

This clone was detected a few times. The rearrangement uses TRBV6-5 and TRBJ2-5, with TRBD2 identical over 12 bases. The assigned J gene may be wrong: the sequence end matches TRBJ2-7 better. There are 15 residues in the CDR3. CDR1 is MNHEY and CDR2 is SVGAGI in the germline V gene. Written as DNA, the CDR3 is TGTGCCAGCAGTTACGGGACTAGCGGGTTCTACGAGCAGTACTTC. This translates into CASSYGTSGFYEQYF.

The CDR3 protein is CASSPGTGYEAFF. The DNA for the CDR3 is TGTGCCAGTAGCCCTGGCACAGGGTATGAAGCTTTCTTT. The chain recombines TRBV19 with TRBJ1-1, with D possibly TRBD1 on 6 matching bases. Germline values: CDR1 LNHDA, CDR2 SQIVND (reference sequence). The CDR3 runs 13 residues. Trimming left V 6 bases short and J 7 bases short, with 15 bases between.

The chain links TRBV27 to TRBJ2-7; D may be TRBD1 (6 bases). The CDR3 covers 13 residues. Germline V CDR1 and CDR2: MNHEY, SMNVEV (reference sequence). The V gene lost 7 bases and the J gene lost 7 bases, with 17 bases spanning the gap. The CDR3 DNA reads TGTGCCAGCAAGAAGTGGGGGCGCTGGGAGCAGTACTTC. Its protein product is CASKKWGRWEQYF.

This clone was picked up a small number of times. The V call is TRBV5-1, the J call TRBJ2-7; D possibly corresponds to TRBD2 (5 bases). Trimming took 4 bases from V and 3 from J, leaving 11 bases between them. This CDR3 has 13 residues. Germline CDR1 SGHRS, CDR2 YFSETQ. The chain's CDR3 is CASSADFYYEQYF. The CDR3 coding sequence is TGCGCCAGCAGCGCGGACTTTTACTACGAGCAGTACTTC.

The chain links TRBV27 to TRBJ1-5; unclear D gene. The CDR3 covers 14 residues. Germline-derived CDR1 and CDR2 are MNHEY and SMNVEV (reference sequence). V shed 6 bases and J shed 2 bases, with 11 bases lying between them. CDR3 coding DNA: TGTGCCAGCAGCCTGACCGGGGGCAATCAGCCCCAGCATTTT. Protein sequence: CASSLTGGNQPQHF.

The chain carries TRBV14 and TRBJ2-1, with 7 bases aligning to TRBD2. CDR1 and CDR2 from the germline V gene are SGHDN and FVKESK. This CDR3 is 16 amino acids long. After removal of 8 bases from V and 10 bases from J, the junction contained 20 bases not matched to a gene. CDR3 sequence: CASRPNWAGERMEQFF. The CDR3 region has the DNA TGTGCCAGCCGTCCCAATTGGGCGGGAGAAAGGATGGAGCAGTTCTTC.

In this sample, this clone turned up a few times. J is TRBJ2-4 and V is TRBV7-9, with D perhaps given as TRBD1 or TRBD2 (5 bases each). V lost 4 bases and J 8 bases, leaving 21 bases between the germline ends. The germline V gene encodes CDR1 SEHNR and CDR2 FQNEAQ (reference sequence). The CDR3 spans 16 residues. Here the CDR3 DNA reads TGTGCCAGCAGCTCCCTCTCGGGGCTAGCTATCGACATTCAGTACTTC. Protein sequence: CASSSLSGLAIDIQYF.

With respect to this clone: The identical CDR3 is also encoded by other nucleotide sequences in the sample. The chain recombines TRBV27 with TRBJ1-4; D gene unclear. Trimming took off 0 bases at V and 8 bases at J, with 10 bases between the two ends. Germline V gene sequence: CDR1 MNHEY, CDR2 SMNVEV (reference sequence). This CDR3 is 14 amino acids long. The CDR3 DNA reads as TGTGCCAGCAGTTTATCCCGGATGGGGGAAAAACTGTTTTTT. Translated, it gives CASSLSRMGEKLFF.

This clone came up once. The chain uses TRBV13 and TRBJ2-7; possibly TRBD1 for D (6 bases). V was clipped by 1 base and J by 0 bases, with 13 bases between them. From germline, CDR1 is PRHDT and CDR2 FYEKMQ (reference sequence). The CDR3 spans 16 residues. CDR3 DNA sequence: TGTGCCAGCAGCTTAGTTTCCTCCAGGGGCTCCTACGAGCAGTACTTC. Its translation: CASSLVSSRGSYEQYF.

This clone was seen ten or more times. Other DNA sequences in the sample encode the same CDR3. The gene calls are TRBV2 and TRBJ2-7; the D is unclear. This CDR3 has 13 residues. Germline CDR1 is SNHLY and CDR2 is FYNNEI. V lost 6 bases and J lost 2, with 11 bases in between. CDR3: CASRAPEPYEQYF. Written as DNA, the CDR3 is TGTGCCAGCAGGGCCCCCGAGCCCTACGAGCAGTACTTC.

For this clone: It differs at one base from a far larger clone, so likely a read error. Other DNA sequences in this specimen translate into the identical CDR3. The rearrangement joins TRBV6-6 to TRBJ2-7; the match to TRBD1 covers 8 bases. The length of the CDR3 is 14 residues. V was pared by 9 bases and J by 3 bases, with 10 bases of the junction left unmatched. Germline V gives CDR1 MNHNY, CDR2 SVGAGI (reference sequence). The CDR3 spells CASRLTGESYEQYF. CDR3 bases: TGTGCCAGTAGGTTGACAGGGGAAAGCTACGAGCAGTACTTC.

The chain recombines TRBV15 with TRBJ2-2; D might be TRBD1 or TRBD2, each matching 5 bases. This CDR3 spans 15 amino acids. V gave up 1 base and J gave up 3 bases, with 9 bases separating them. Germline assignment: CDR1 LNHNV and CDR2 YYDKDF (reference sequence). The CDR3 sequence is CATSRARGDTGELFF. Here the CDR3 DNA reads TGTGCCACCAGCAGAGCCCGAGGGGACACCGGGGAGCTGTTTTTT.

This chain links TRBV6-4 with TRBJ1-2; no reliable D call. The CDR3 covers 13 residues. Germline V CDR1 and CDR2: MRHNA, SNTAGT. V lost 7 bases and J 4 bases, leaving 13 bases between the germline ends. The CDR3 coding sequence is TGTGCCAGCACACACGGAAAGACCTATGGCTACACCTTC. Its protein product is CASTHGKTYGYTF.

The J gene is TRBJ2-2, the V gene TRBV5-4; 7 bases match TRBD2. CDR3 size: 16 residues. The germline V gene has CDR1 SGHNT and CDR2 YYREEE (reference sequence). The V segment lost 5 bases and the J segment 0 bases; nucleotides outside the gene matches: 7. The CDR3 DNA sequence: TGTGCCAGCAGGTACGCGGGACTAACGAACACCGGGGAGCTGTTTTTT. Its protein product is CASRYAGLTNTGELFF.

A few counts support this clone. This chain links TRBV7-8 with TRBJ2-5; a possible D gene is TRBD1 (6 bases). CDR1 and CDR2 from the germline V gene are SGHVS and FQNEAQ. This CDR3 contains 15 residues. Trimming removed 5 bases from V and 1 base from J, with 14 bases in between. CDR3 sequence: CASSPGDHLQETQYF. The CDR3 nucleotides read TGTGCCAGCAGCCCAGGGGACCACCTCCAAGAGACCCAGTACTTC.